Listed below are T cell receptor beta chains from one sample, sequenced in a study of cytomegalovirus exposure and HLA in healthy donors. Method: immunoSEQ multiplex PCR; TCRdb's copy keeps in-frame clones and lacks some. Of a few hundred thousand clones listed, around 65% are singletons. Material: PBMCs. The receptors originated from a female donor in good health and CMV-seronegative. Both conserved end residues are part of each CDR3. A D gene is named only where the DNA matches it firmly. Size is stated for part of the rows, as once, few or many counts, or as a class when the clone is expanded.

clone size: NA; D gene: TRBD2; J gene: TRBJ2-2; V gene: TRBV2; CDR3 DNA: TGTGCCAGCGGAATCGTTCCCCTAGCGGGAGAAGGGATCGAGACCGGGGAGCTGTTTTTT; CDR3 protein: CASGIVPLAGEGIETGELFF
clone size: NA; D gene: NA; J gene: TRBJ1-1; V gene: TRBV2; CDR3 DNA: TGTGCCAGGGATACTATTAGGGGGAAGGACACTGAAGCTTTCTTT; CDR3 protein: CARDTIRGKDTEAFF
clone size: NA; D gene: NA; J gene: TRBJ2-7; V gene: TRBV19; CDR3 DNA: TGTGCCAGTAGTATAATTTCAGGGGTCGGCTACGAGCAGTACTTC; CDR3 protein: CASSIISGVGYEQYF
clone size: NA; D gene: NA; J gene: TRBJ2-7; V gene: TRBV6-5; CDR3 DNA: TGTGCCAGCACTCCCGGGGAGGGGGTGACCTACGAGCAGTACTTC; CDR3 protein: CASTPGEGVTYEQYF
clone size: once; D gene: NA; J gene: TRBJ2-1; V gene: TRBV9; CDR3 DNA: TGTGCCAGCAGCGTCCGGGACTTCGCGTACAATGAGCAGTTCTTC; CDR3 protein: CASSVRDFAYNEQFF
clone size: NA; D gene: TRBD1; J gene: TRBJ2-2; V gene: TRBV6-6; CDR3 DNA: TGTGCCAGCAGTCCGAGGACAGGGTCCACCGGGGAGCTGTTTTTT; CDR3 protein: CASSPRTGSTGELFF
clone size: NA; D gene: NA; J gene: TRBJ1-5; V gene: TRBV5-5; CDR3 DNA: TGTGCCAGCAGCTCAAGGGGGGGGGAGAACCAGCCCCAGCATTTT; CDR3 protein: CASSSRGGENQPQHF
clone size: NA; D gene: TRBD1; J gene: TRBJ1-5; V gene: TRBV6-5; CDR3 DNA: TGTGCCAGCAGCTCGGGACAGAACTTTAATCAGCCCCAGCATTTT; CDR3 protein: CASSSGQNFNQPQHF
clone size: NA; D gene: NA; J gene: TRBJ2-7; V gene: TRBV6-1; CDR3 DNA: TGTGCCAGCATCAATAGCTACGAGCAGTACTTC; CDR3 protein: CASINSYEQYF
clone size: NA; D gene: TRBD1; J gene: TRBJ2-2; V gene: TRBV5-4; CDR3 DNA: TGTGCCAGCAGCCCGGGACAGGGGGCCGGGGAGCTGTTTTTT; CDR3 protein: CASSPGQGAGELFF
clone size: NA; D gene: TRBD2; J gene: TRBJ2-1; V gene: TRBV5-4; CDR3 DNA: TGTGCCAGCAGTTGGGGACCCAGGGCGGGGGATGAGCAGTTCTTC; CDR3 protein: CASSWGPRAGDEQFF
clone size: NA; D gene: NA; J gene: TRBJ2-7; V gene: TRBV6-5; CDR3 DNA: TGTGCCAGCAGTACCGTAGCTGGGGCGTACGAGCAGTACTTC; CDR3 protein: CASSTVAGAYEQYF
clone size: NA; D gene: NA; J gene: TRBJ2-1; V gene: TRBV19; CDR3 DNA: TGTGCCAGTAGTATAGGAGTCAGCGCCAATGAGCAGTTCTTC; CDR3 protein: CASSIGVSANEQFF
clone size: NA; D gene: TRBD1; J gene: TRBJ1-5; V gene: TRBV6-1; CDR3 DNA: TGTGCCAGCAGTGTCTATTCGGGACAGGGGCATCAGCCCCAGCATTTT; CDR3 protein: CASSVYSGQGHQPQHF
clone size: NA; D gene: NA; J gene: TRBJ2-7; V gene: TRBV2; CDR3 DNA: TGTGCCAGCAGTGCGAGCTCCTACGAGCAGTACTTC; CDR3 protein: CASSASSYEQYF
clone size: NA; D gene: NA; J gene: TRBJ2-1; V gene: TRBV6-5; CDR3 DNA: TGTGCCAGCAGTTACTCGACAGGAGGCTACAATGAGCAGTTCTTC; CDR3 protein: CASSYSTGGYNEQFF
clone size: NA; D gene: NA; J gene: TRBJ2-2; V gene: TRBV5-1; CDR3 DNA: TGCGCCAGCAGCTTGGGTGGGACAAAGAACACCGGGGAGCTGTTTTTT; CDR3 protein: CASSLGGTKNTGELFF
clone size: NA; D gene: TRBD1; J gene: TRBJ1-1; V gene: TRBV19; CDR3 DNA: TGTGCCAGTAGGACAACAGGGGGCGCTGTTACTGAAGCTTTCTTT; CDR3 protein: CASRTTGGAVTEAFF
clone size: NA; D gene: NA; J gene: TRBJ1-4; V gene: TRBV6-1; CDR3 DNA: TGTGCCAGCAGTGAATTGGGGGGATTAGGTGAAAAACTGTTTTTT; CDR3 protein: CASSELGGLGEKLFF
clone size: NA; D gene: TRBD1; J gene: TRBJ1-3; V gene: TRBV7-2; CDR3 DNA: TGTGCCAGTACGACAGGGGTTGGCTCTGGAAACACCATATATTTT; CDR3 protein: CASTTGVGSGNTIYF
clone size: once; D gene: NA; J gene: TRBJ2-7; V gene: TRBV6-1; CDR3 DNA: TGTGCCAGCAGTGCGGACAAGCCACCCCAATACGAGCAGTACTTC; CDR3 protein: CASSADKPPQYEQYF
clone size: NA; D gene: NA; J gene: TRBJ2-5; V gene: TRBV29-1; CDR3 DNA: TGCAGCGTTGAAGATACCGGGACTCAAAAAGAGACCCAGTACTTC; CDR3 protein: CSVEDTGTQKETQYF
clone size: NA; D gene: TRBD1; J gene: TRBJ1-1; V gene: TRBV7-9; CDR3 DNA: TGTGCCAGCAGCCCCAGGGGGCCCCGGGGCACTGAAGCTTTCTTT; CDR3 protein: CASSPRGPRGTEAFF
clone size: NA; D gene: TRBD2; J gene: TRBJ2-3; V gene: TRBV4-1; CDR3 DNA: TGCGCCAGCAGCCCGCTAGCGGGAGAAACAGATACGCAGTATTTT; CDR3 protein: CASSPLAGETDTQYF
clone size: NA; D gene: TRBD1; J gene: TRBJ2-7; V gene: TRBV5-1; CDR3 DNA: TGCGCCAGCAGCTTGGGGACAGGGTCCTCCTACGAGCAGTACTTC; CDR3 protein: CASSLGTGSSYEQYF
clone size: NA; D gene: NA; J gene: TRBJ1-1; V gene: TRBV19; CDR3 DNA: TGTGCCAGTAGTACAGGCTTCAACACTGAAGCTTTCTTT; CDR3 protein: CASSTGFNTEAFF
clone size: few; D gene: NA; J gene: TRBJ2-5; V gene: TRBV20-1; CDR3 DNA: TGCAGTGGAAACAGGGTAGAGACCCAGTACTTC; CDR3 protein: CSGNRVETQYF
clone size: few; D gene: NA; J gene: TRBJ1-2; V gene: TRBV18; CDR3 DNA: TGTGCCAGCTCACCGTTGGAGATCTATGGCTACACCTTC; CDR3 protein: CASSPLEIYGYTF
clone size: NA; D gene: TRBD2; J gene: TRBJ2-5; V gene: TRBV29-1; CDR3 DNA: TGCAGCGTTGGACGAGCGGGAGATCCCCAAGAGACCCAGTACTTC; CDR3 protein: CSVGRAGDPQETQYF
clone size: NA; D gene: TRBD1; J gene: TRBJ1-6; V gene: TRBV28; CDR3 DNA: TGTGCCAGCAAACAGGGGCAGGGGGTTAATTCACCCCTCCACTTT; CDR3 protein: CASKQGQGVNSPLHF
clone size: NA; D gene: TRBD2; J gene: TRBJ2-2; V gene: TRBV9; CDR3 DNA: TGTGCCAGCAGGGAAGGACTAGCGGGGGTACCCGGGGAGCTGTTTTTT; CDR3 protein: CASREGLAGVPGELFF
clone size: NA; D gene: TRBD2; J gene: TRBJ2-1; V gene: TRBV6-6; CDR3 DNA: TGTGCCAGCAGTTACTCGTCTGGACTAGCGGAGAATGAGCAGTTCTTC; CDR3 protein: CASSYSSGLAENEQFF
clone size: NA; D gene: TRBD2; J gene: TRBJ2-1; V gene: TRBV6-5; CDR3 DNA: TGTGCCAGCAGTTTATCTAGCGGGAGGTACAATGAGCAGTTCTTC; CDR3 protein: CASSLSSGRYNEQFF
clone size: NA; D gene: NA; J gene: TRBJ1-5; V gene: TRBV4-1; CDR3 DNA: TGCGCCAGCAGCCAAGCGGGTAGGGGCTATCAGCCCCAGCATTTT; CDR3 protein: CASSQAGRGYQPQHF
clone size: NA; D gene: NA; J gene: TRBJ2-5; V gene: TRBV7-2; CDR3 DNA: TGTGCCAGCAGCTTAGGCCTCTCCCAGGAGACCCAGTACTTC; CDR3 protein: CASSLGLSQETQYF
clone size: NA; D gene: NA; J gene: TRBJ1-1; V gene: TRBV25-1; CDR3 DNA: TGTGCCAGCACCTTACCGTATGGCGGCCCGAACACTGAAGCTTTCTTT; CDR3 protein: CASTLPYGGPNTEAFF
clone size: NA; D gene: TRBD1; J gene: TRBJ1-1; V gene: TRBV28; CDR3 DNA: TGTGCCAGCAGTTTCTACAGGGGGCACACTGAAGCTTTCTTT; CDR3 protein: CASSFYRGHTEAFF
clone size: NA; D gene: NA; J gene: TRBJ2-1; V gene: TRBV9; CDR3 DNA: TGTGCCAGCAGCGTGGTAGGGGTACATGAGCAGTTCTTC; CDR3 protein: CASSVVGVHEQFF
clone size: NA; D gene: NA; J gene: TRBJ2-7; V gene: TRBV9; CDR3 DNA: TGTGCCAGCAGCCCAAACGACTGGACCTACGAGCAGTACTTC; CDR3 protein: CASSPNDWTYEQYF
clone size: NA; D gene: TRBD2; J gene: TRBJ2-2; V gene: TRBV30; CDR3 DNA: TGTGCCTGGAGTGTCCTAGCGGGAGATGGCACCGGGGAGCTGTTTTTT; CDR3 protein: CAWSVLAGDGTGELFF
clone size: NA; D gene: NA; J gene: TRBJ2-4; V gene: TRBV11-2; CDR3 DNA: TGTGCCAGCGGATCCCGACAGGGAGGAGACATTCAGTACTTC; CDR3 protein: CASGSRQGGDIQYF
clone size: once; D gene: NA; J gene: TRBJ2-1; V gene: TRBV5-1; CDR3 DNA: TGCGCCAGCAGCTTGGTGCAGGGGTCCTACAATGAGCAGTTCTTC; CDR3 protein: CASSLVQGSYNEQFF
clone size: NA; D gene: NA; J gene: TRBJ1-2; V gene: TRBV4-1; CDR3 DNA: TGCGCCAGCAGCCATGACCTAGTAAGTGTCGATGGCTACACCTTC; CDR3 protein: CASSHDLVSVDGYTF
clone size: NA; D gene: NA; J gene: TRBJ2-3; V gene: TRBV6-4; CDR3 DNA: TGTGCCAGCAGTGAACGAGGGACAGATACGCAGTATTTT; CDR3 protein: CASSERGTDTQYF
clone size: NA; D gene: NA; J gene: TRBJ1-6; V gene: TRBV5-1; CDR3 DNA: TGCGCCAGCAGCTTGGTAGGCACAGCAAATAATTCACCCCTCCACTTT; CDR3 protein: CASSLVGTANNSPLHF
clone size: NA; D gene: TRBD2; J gene: TRBJ2-7; V gene: TRBV18; CDR3 DNA: TGTGCCAGCTCACCTTTCACTAGCGACAGCTCCTACGAGCAGTACTTC; CDR3 protein: CASSPFTSDSSYEQYF
clone size: NA; D gene: TRBD1; J gene: TRBJ1-1; V gene: TRBV5-4; CDR3 DNA: TGTGCCAGCAGCTCATCGTGGACAGGCACTGAAGCTTTCTTT; CDR3 protein: CASSSSWTGTEAFF
clone size: NA; D gene: TRBD2; J gene: TRBJ2-1; V gene: TRBV5-1; CDR3 DNA: TGCGCCAGCAGCTTGCCAAGCGGGAGGGCCGGGAATGAGCAGTTCTTC; CDR3 protein: CASSLPSGRAGNEQFF
clone size: NA; D gene: NA; J gene: TRBJ2-1; V gene: TRBV7-2; CDR3 DNA: TGTGCCAGCAGCTTAGGCCCAGGGCCGAAGAATGAGCAGTTCTTC; CDR3 protein: CASSLGPGPKNEQFF
clone size: NA; D gene: TRBD2; J gene: TRBJ2-7; V gene: TRBV18; CDR3 DNA: TGTGCCAGCCTTATAGCGGGAGGGAGAGAGCAGTACTTC; CDR3 protein: CASLIAGGREQYF
clone size: NA; D gene: NA; J gene: TRBJ2-7; V gene: TRBV7-6; CDR3 DNA: TGTGCCAGCAGCTTAGTGAACAGTCCCTACGAGCAGTACTTC; CDR3 protein: CASSLVNSPYEQYF
clone size: few; D gene: TRBD2; J gene: TRBJ2-1; V gene: TRBV9; CDR3 DNA: TGTGCCAGCAGCCCCTTAAATCCCTCTAGCGGGAGGCCCTACAATGAGCAGTTCTTC; CDR3 protein: CASSPLNPSSGRPYNEQFF
clone size: once; D gene: NA; J gene: TRBJ2-7; V gene: TRBV5-4; CDR3 DNA: TGTGCCAGCAGCTTGGTGTCAGGGGACGAGCAGTACTTC; CDR3 protein: CASSLVSGDEQYF
clone size: NA; D gene: TRBD1; J gene: TRBJ1-2; V gene: TRBV4-1; CDR3 DNA: TGCGCCAGCAGCCAAGATCGAGGACAGGGGCATGGCTACACCTTC; CDR3 protein: CASSQDRGQGHGYTF
clone size: NA; D gene: TRBD2; J gene: TRBJ2-2; V gene: TRBV7-9; CDR3 DNA: TGTGCCAGCAAAGGGGGGCGACCCGGGACTAGCGGCACCGGGGAGCTGTTTTTT; CDR3 protein: CASKGGRPGTSGTGELFF